This T cell receptor (beta chain) came from a study of blood T cell repertoires in COVID-19. Study details: Acute and convalescent COVID-19 samples came from the United States, Italy and Spain. PBMCs, B-cell-depleted T cells, or T cells provided the cDNA or gDNA that made up the material.

In the original analysis: Estimation of nucleated cell counts was performed using reference gene primer amplification. Sequenced by immunoSEQ multiplex PCR; TCRdb stores in-frame clones only, minus some. V and J calls and clone size follow that table, whereas D and trimming were derived from the DNA. The table records 250,000 to 350,000 clones, around 92% of them present only once. Between the trimmed V and J ends, which lost 4 bases and 7 bases, there was a span of 9 bases. The CDR3 runs 12 residues. CDR1 and CDR2 from the germline V gene are LGHDT and YNNKEL (reference sequence). The chain employs TRBV3-1 (or the pseudogene TRBV3-2) and TRBJ2-3; a weak D match, TRBD1 (5 bases). This TCR was sampled from a man in his late teens or twenties who had recovered from COVID-19. The sequencing sample was made of peripheral blood. CDR3 coding DNA: TGTGCCAGCAGCCTCCGGACAAATACGCAGTATTTT. Translating gives CASSLRTNTQYF.